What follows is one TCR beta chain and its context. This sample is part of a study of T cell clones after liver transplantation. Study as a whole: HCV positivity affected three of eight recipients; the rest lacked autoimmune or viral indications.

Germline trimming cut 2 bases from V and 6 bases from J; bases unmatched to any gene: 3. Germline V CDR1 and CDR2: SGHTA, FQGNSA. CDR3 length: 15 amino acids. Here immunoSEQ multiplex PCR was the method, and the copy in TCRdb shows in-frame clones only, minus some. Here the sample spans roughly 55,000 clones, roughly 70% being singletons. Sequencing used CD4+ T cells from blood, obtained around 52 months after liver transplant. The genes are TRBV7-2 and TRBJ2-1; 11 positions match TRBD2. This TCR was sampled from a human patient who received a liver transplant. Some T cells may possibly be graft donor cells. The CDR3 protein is CASSLSSGGTNEQFF. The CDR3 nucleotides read TGTGCCAGCAGCTTATCTAGCGGGGGGACCAATGAGCAGTTCTTC.